This passage covers 21 T cell receptor beta chains from one sample sequenced in a study of human T cells and chemical hapten exposure. MiXCR was run by TCRdb on the RACE reads, yielding one entry per CDR3 protein. Of 300,000 to 450,000 distinct CDR3 sequences listed, approximately 5.1% are singletons. The sample's time point: pre-sensitization, week 0. Specified treatment: therapeutic diphenylcyclopropenone sensitization with weekly scalp DPC. The sequenced sample was whole blood, obtained in connection with sensitization to the hapten diphenylcyclopropenone (DPC). These receptors all come from a woman aged 45-59 years with alopecia areata. Some clones in this sample may be carry-over from other donors' samples.

The chain combines TRBV3-1 with TRBJ1-1, with TRBD1 matching 8 bases. This CDR3 region has 16 residues. V gave up 4 bases and J gave up 0 bases; unmatched junction bases: 7. Germline V gene sequence: CDR1 LGHDT, CDR2 YNNKEL (reference sequence). CDR3 residues: CASSRGTGALNTEAFF. In nucleotides, the CDR3 is TGTGCCAGCAGCCGCGGGACAGGCGCCCTGAACACTGAAGCTTTCTTT.

In this sample, this clonotype turned up many times. The V and J genes are TRBV23-1 and TRBJ2-6; TRBD2 is a possible D gene (6 bases). TRBV23-1 is an ORF, and what it does is uncertain. V was shortened by 3 bases and J by 0 bases, with 18 bases between the two germline ends. This CDR3 is 19 amino acids long. CDR3 nucleotides: TGCGCCAGCAGTCACCCGGCGGGACTGGAGACCTCTGGGGCCAACGTCCTGACTTTC. This translates into CASSHPAGLETSGANVLTF.

The CDR3 sequence is CASCKLAGGYEQYF. The CDR3 nucleotides read TGTGCCAGCTGCAAACTAGCGGGGGGGTACGAGCAGTACTTC. The rearrangement links TRBV12-3 or TRBV12-4 to TRBJ2-7; 13 nucleotides agree with TRBD2. Trimming at V came to 8 bases and at J to 4 bases, leaving 5 bases not matched to a gene. The CDR3 sequence is 14 residues long.

The count of this clonotype is one. The chain recombines TRBV7-2 with TRBJ1-2, with a possible D match to TRBD1 (6 bases). Germline V gene lookup returns CDR1 SGHTA and CDR2 FQGNSA. The CDR3 is made up of 18 amino acids. Trimming shortened V by 7 bases and J by 0 bases, and 24 bases separated the two germline ends. The CDR3 nucleotides read TGTGCCAGCACCCCCGCCCGGGGGGGTGGGGGCGCTAACTATGGCTACACCTTC. Its translation: CASTPARGGGGANYGYTF.

This clonotype showed up many times. The gene calls are TRBV6-6 and TRBJ1-2, with 12 bases aligning to TRBD1. Germline V gene data show CDR1 as MNHNY and CDR2 as SVGAGI (reference sequence). The CDR3 runs to 15 residues. The junction had 9 bases not matched to a gene; V was cut back by 5 bases and J by 8 bases. The CDR3: CASSQPGQGARGYTF. For the CDR3, the DNA is TGTGCCAGCAGTCAACCGGGACAGGGGGCACGAGGCTACACCTTC.

This clonotype was seen only a few times. This chain connects TRBV29-1 to TRBJ2-3, with 7 bases aligning to TRBD1. V was clipped by 4 bases and J by 4 bases; unmatched bases: 5. The germline CDR1 and CDR2 sequences are SQVTM and ANQGSEA. This CDR3 has 13 residues. CDR3 sequence (DNA): TGCAGCGTTGCTCAGGGGGTCTCAGATACGCAGTATTTT. It yields the protein CSVAQGVSDTQYF.

This clonotype showed up many times. The gene calls are TRBV28 and TRBJ2-6; D gene uncertain. This CDR3 region has 15 residues. V was clipped by 10 bases and J by 2 bases, with 15 bases between them. The germline V gene encodes CDR1 MDHEN and CDR2 SYDVKM. CDR3 in amino acids: CATMSALTGANVLTF. DNA of the CDR3: TGTGCCACCATGTCAGCCTTGACTGGGGCCAACGTCCTGACTTTC.

This clonotype came up many times. The V gene is TRBV7-9, the J gene TRBJ2-2; D unclear. This CDR3 has 13 residues. V lost 3 bases to trimming and J lost 2 bases, with 4 bases between them. Germline CDR1 is SEHNR and CDR2 is FQNEAQ (reference sequence). CDR3 nucleotides: TGTGCCAGCAGCTTGAGAAACACCGGGGAGCTGTTTTTT. Translated: CASSLRNTGELFF.

In regard to this clonotype: One end of the junction varies from germline; a read error may be responsible. The rearrangement uses TRBV2 and TRBJ2-3, with D unresolved. The CDR3 has 12 amino acids. Germline loops: CDR1 SNHLY, CDR2 FYNNEI. CDR3 bases: TGTGCCAGCAGTGCCCCCACAGAAACGCAGTATTTT. Its protein is CASSAPTETQYF.

This clonotype was found many times. This rearrangement joins TRBV3-1 to TRBJ2-1; 8 bases are shared with TRBD2. Germline loops: CDR1 LGHDT, CDR2 YNNKEL (reference sequence). The junction had 15 bases not matched to a gene; V was cut back by 2 bases and J by 0 bases. CDR3 length: 20 residues. As DNA, the CDR3 is TGTGCCAGCAGCCAATCCGGGGCGGGGGGCCTTGTAAGCTCCTACAATGAGCAGTTCTTC. This codes for CASSQSGAGGLVSSYNEQFF.

Of note for this clonotype: A much bigger clone sits one base away, suggesting this may be a read error. This chain links TRBV18 with TRBJ1-1, with D unresolved. Germline CDR1 KGHSH, CDR2 LQKENI. The CDR3 has 15 residues. The V gene lost 2 bases and the J gene lost 1 base, with 11 bases spanning the gap. The CDR3 DNA reads as TGTGCCAGCTCACCATGGTCCGGGCCGAACACTGAAGCTTTCTTT. This encodes CASSPWSGPNTEAFF. The full variable domain, its missing parts supplied by reference TRBV18 and TRBJ1-1, is NAGVMQNPRHLVRRRGQEARLRCSPMKGHSHVYWYRQLPEEGLKFMVYLQKENIIDESGMPKERFSAEFPKEGPSILRIQQVVRGDSAAYFCASSPWSGPNTEAFFGQGTRLTVV.

In its sample, this clonotype was seen many times. CDR3 protein: CASSQVSVSSPLHF. The DNA for the CDR3 is TGTGCCAGCAGCCAAGTCAGTGTCAGTTCACCCCTCCACTTT. The chain links TRBV3-1 to TRBJ1-6; D ambiguous. Trimming cost V 1 base and J 9 bases, with 10 bases left between them. Looked up from germline, CDR1 is LGHDT and CDR2 is YNNKEL (reference sequence). There are 14 residues in the CDR3.

This chain links TRBV11-2 with TRBJ1-1; D not resolved. Trimming left V 4 bases short and J 4 bases short, with 16 bases between. The CDR3 consists of 15 residues. Germline CDR1 reads SGHAT; CDR2 reads FQNNGV. DNA of the CDR3: TGTGCCAGCAGCTCTTTCGGTCAGCCGAGCACTGAAGCTTTCTTT. This codes for CASSSFGQPSTEAFF.

This clonotype was counted a single time. V and J are TRBV10-3 and TRBJ1-5; D is ambiguous. Trimming took 1 base from V and 7 from J, leaving 8 bases between them. Germline assignment: CDR1 ENHRY and CDR2 SYGVKD. The CDR3 sequence is 13 residues long. The CDR3 reads CAISEWPGQPQHF. For the CDR3, the DNA is TGTGCCATCAGTGAGTGGCCGGGACAGCCCCAGCATTTT.

The rearrangement uses TRBV30 and TRBJ2-5, with a weak D call TRBD2 (6 bases). Trimming stripped 2 bases from V and 5 bases from J, with 9 bases between. Germline-derived CDR1 and CDR2 are GTSNPN and SVGIG (reference sequence). This CDR3 has 12 residues. CDR3 protein: CAWSTGAETQYF. The CDR3 DNA reads TGTGCCTGGAGTACGGGAGCGGAGACCCAGTACTTC.

This clonotype was found a few times. The chain joins TRBV28 to TRBJ2-1; 8 nucleotides match TRBD1. Germline V gives CDR1 MDHEN, CDR2 SYDVKM. The CDR3 length is 15 residues. Trimming removed 7 bases from V and 4 bases from J; junction bases left unmatched: 9. CDR3 in DNA: TGTGCCAGCACCCGCGCCGGACAGGGTTACAATGAGCAGTTCTTC. This sequence encodes CASTRAGQGYNEQFF. Together with reference TRBV28 and TRBJ2-1, the CDR3 gives the full variable domain: DVKVTQSSRYLVKRTGEKVFLECVQDMDHENMFWYRQDPGLGLRLIYFSYDVKMKEKGDIPEGYSVSREKKERFSLILESASTNQTSMYLCASTRAGQGYNEQFFGPGTRLTVL.

This clonotype appeared a few times. The chain carries TRBV6-1 and TRBJ1-5, with 9 bases fitting TRBD1. V gave up 7 bases and J gave up 7 bases; unmatched junction bases: 5. CDR1 MNHNS and CDR2 SASEGT come from the germline V gene. The CDR3 is 13 residues long. CDR3 DNA: TGTGCCAGCATAGGGGACAGGGACCAGCCCCAGCATTTT. Translated: CASIGDRDQPQHF.

J is TRBJ1-3 and V is TRBV3-1; 10 positions match TRBD1. Germline V gene lookup returns CDR1 LGHDT and CDR2 YNNKEL (reference sequence). J lost 4 bases, V lost 2 bases, and 5 bases had no gene match. There are 16 residues in the CDR3. The CDR3 is CASSQPDRGLGNTIYF. CDR3 sequence (DNA): TGTGCCAGCAGCCAACCTGACAGGGGGCTCGGAAACACCATATATTTT.

The chain joins TRBV6-5 to TRBJ2-7; 7 nucleotides agree with TRBD2. In germline, CDR1 is MNHEY, CDR2 SVGAGI. This CDR3 has 14 amino acids. Losses at the gene ends were 5 bases for V and 4 bases for J; bases not matched to a gene: 8. CDR3 coding DNA: TGTGCCAGCAGTCCGCCGGGGGGTGGGTACGAGCAGTACTTC. This codes for CASSPPGGGYEQYF.

The rearrangement uses TRBV28 and TRBJ1-1; D possibly corresponds to TRBD1 (6 bases). Looked up from germline, CDR1 is MDHEN and CDR2 is SYDVKM. CDR3 length: 15 residues. V lost 5 bases and J 5 bases, leaving 18 bases between the germline ends. CDR3: CASSPKTGWKTEAFF. CDR3 DNA: TGTGCCAGCAGTCCTAAAACAGGGTGGAAAACTGAAGCTTTCTTT.

This clonotype was detected many times. This rearrangement joins TRBV29-1 to TRBJ1-1; possible D gene TRBD1, 5 bases. The ends were cut back, 6 bases at V and 3 bases at J, with 14 bases in the middle. The CDR3 contains 13 residues. Germline assignment: CDR1 SQVTM and CDR2 ANQGSEA. The CDR3 nucleotides read TGCAGCGTCAAGCGGACAAGTGACACTGAAGCTTTCTTT. Encoded protein: CSVKRTSDTEAFF.